This T cell receptor beta chain originates from a study of blood T cell repertoires in COVID-19 (dated by TCRdb to 2018 to 2020). A note on the overall study: Collaborator samples came from the United States, Italy and Spain and covered acute and convalescent phases of COVID-19. The repertoires were released in a freely available public database meant as a resource for research on the immune response to SARS-CoV-2. The samples were drawn from the first 160 participants of the ongoing ImmuneRACE study and from under 1,500 subjects provided by 6 global collaborators. Where available, HLA class I and class II types were obtained from metadata supplied by the sample provider rather than from assay-based typing. The material from the prospective study consisted of cDNA or gDNA derived from T cells, B-cell-depleted T cells, or PBMCs. A de-identified subject ID, COVID-19 status, age in years and sex were almost always included in the sample metadata. The dataset comprised deeply sampled blood TCRbeta repertoires from subjects exposed to, actively infected with, or recovered from COVID-19. General conclusions and limits of the study: The amount of clinical and demographic metadata varied by source and participant and was provided uncurated.

The CDR3 runs 14 amino acids, cysteine and phenylalanine included. Only the CDR3 DNA stays, 42 bases, in frame from base 1. In the germline V gene, CDR1 corresponds to SNHLY and CDR2 to FYNNEI. Trimmed from V: 6 bases; trimmed from J: 7 bases; junction bases lacking a gene match: 8. The immunoSEQ Assay, a bias-controlled multiplex PCR, was used to amplify TCRbeta CDR3 regions from genomic DNA. For the original study's pipeline: The number of nucleated cells in each sample was estimated by amplification of reference gene primers within the assay. To quantify the absolute abundance of each unique TCRbeta CDR3 rearrangement, sequence reads were collapsed and filtered. For each sample, productive Simpson clonality was calculated as the square root of Simpson's diversity index over productive rearrangements. The immuneACCESS repertoire file appears here via TCRdb, limited to in-frame rearrangements. These files lack a portion of the clones; in checked studies, under half of the deficit traces to unresolved V genes, and the cause of the others is not known. D and trimming come from the DNA, and the V and J calls and clone size come from that table. A total of about 220,000 clones appear in this sample, around 81% of them only once. The ten largest clones add up to about 13% of the sample.

The collaborating institutions used their own protocols to collect whole blood in K2EDTA tubes. Collaborator samples were shipped for TCRbeta analysis as frozen whole blood, isolated PBMCs, or DNA extracted from either sample type. Points on this clone: This receptor's antigen is unknown. Within one base of it there is no much larger clone, and no base qualities were kept.

The rearranged segments are TRBV2 and TRBJ1-4, and 7 junction bases match TRBD1. The sequence was obtained from a human donor in a cohort sampled during active COVID-19. Sequencing input: peripheral blood. The CDR3 protein: CASSLQGNGEKLFF. The nucleotide sequence reads as follows: TGTGCCAGCAGCCTACAGGGGAATGGTGAAAAACTGTTTTTT. The entire variable domain, with the stretches around the CDR3 drawn from the reference TRBV2 and TRBJ1-4 proteins, is EPEVTQTPSHQVTQMGQEVILRCVPISNHLYFYWYRQILGQKVEFLVSFYNNEISEKSEIFDDQFSVERPDGSNFTLKIRSTKLEDSAMYFCASSLQGNGEKLFFGSGTQLSVL.